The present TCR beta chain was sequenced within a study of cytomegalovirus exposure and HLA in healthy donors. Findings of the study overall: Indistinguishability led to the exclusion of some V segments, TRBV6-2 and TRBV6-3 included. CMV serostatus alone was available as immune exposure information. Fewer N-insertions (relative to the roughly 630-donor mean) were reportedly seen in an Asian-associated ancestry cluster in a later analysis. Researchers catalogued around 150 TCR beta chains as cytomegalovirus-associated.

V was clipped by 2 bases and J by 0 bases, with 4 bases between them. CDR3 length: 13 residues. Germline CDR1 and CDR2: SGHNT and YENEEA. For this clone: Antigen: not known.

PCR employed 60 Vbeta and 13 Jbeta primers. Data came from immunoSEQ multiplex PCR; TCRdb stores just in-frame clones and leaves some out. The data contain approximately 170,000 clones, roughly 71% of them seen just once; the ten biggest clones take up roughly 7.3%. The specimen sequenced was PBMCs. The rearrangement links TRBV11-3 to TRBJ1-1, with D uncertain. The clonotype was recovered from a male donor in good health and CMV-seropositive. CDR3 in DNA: TGTGCCAGCAGCTTAACTCTGAACACTGAAGCTTTCTTT. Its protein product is CASSLTLNTEAFF.